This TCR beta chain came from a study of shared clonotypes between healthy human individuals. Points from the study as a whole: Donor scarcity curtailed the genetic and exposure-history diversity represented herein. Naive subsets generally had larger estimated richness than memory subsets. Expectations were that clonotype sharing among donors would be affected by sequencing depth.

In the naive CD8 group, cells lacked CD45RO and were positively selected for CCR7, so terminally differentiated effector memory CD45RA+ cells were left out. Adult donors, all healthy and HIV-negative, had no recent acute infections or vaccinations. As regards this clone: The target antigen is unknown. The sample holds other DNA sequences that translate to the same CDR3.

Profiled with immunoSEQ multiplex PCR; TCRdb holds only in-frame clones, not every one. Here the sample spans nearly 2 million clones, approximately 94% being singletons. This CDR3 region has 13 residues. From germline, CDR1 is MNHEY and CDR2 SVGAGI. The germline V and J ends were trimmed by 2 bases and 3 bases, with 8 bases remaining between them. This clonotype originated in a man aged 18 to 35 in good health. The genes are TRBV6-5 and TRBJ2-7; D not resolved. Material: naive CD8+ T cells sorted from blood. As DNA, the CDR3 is TGTGCCAGCAGTTACCAGGTCAGCTACGAGCAGTACTTC. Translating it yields CASSYQVSYEQYF.